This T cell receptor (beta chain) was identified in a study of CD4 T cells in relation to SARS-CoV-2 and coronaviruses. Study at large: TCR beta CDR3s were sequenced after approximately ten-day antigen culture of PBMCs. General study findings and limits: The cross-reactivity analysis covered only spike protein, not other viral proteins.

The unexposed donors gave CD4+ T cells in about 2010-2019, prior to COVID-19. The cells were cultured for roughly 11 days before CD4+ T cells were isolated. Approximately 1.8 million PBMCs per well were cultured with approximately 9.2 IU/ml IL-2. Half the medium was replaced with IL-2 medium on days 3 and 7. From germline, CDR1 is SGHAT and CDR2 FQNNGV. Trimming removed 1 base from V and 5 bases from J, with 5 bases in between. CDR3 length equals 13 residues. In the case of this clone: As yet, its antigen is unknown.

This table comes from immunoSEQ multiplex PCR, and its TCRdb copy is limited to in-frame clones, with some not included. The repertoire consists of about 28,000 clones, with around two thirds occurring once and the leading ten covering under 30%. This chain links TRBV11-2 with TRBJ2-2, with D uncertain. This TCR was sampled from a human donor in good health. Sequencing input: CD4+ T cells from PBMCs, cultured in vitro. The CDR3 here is CASSLAGTGELFF. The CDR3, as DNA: TGTGCCAGCAGCTTAGCAGGTACCGGGGAGCTGTTTTTT.